A selection of T cell receptor beta chains follows, all from one sample in a study of T-cell memory formation after mild COVID-19. TCRdb used MiXCR to reprocess the 5' RACE reads, holding one entry per CDR3 protein. The sample consists of about 210,000 distinct CDR3 sequences, around 30% of them appearing once. Material: PBMCs or a T cell subset sorted from them (not recorded which). Receptors originate from an adult woman who had mild COVID-19 (a few samples of this study predate the infection). Cell type and time point are not known. CDR3s include the opening cysteine and the closing phenylalanine or tryptophan. Fields, in order: J gene, V gene, clone size, D gene, CDR3 protein, CDR3 DNA. A D gene is named only where the DNA matches it firmly. The size of a clone is reported for some rows only, either as once, few or many, or as a class for expanded clones.

J gene: TRBJ2-4
V gene: TRBV20-1
clone size: few
D gene: -
CDR3 protein: CSASASLPRNIQYF
CDR3 DNA: TGCAGTGCTAGCGCAAGCCTCCCGAGGAACATTCAGTACTTC

J gene: TRBJ2-7
V gene: TRBV29-1
clone size: few
D gene: -
CDR3 protein: CSVVFPIPQDLLLYEQYF
CDR3 DNA: TGCAGCGTTGTCTTCCCTATCCCCCAGGACCTCCTTCTCTACGAGCAGTACTTC

J gene: TRBJ2-5
V gene: TRBV6-5
clone size: -
D gene: TRBD2
CDR3 protein: CASSYGTGGETQYF
CDR3 DNA: TGTGCCAGCAGTTACGGGACGGGAGGCGAGACCCAGTACTTC

J gene: TRBJ2-1
V gene: TRBV7-9
clone size: few
D gene: TRBD2
CDR3 protein: CASSPGLAGGRSPYNEQFF
CDR3 DNA: TGTGCCAGCAGCCCAGGACTAGCGGGAGGGAGGTCCCCCTACAATGAGCAGTTCTTC

J gene: TRBJ2-3
V gene: TRBV24-1
clone size: -
D gene: TRBD1
CDR3 protein: CATGPQDRGTDTQYF
CDR3 DNA: TGTGCCACCGGCCCACAGGACAGGGGAACAGATACGCAGTATTTT

J gene: TRBJ1-4
V gene: TRBV5-1
clone size: -
D gene: -
CDR3 protein: CASSLASVISGRSTNEKLFF
CDR3 DNA: TGCGCCAGCAGCTTGGCCTCTGTAATTTCTGGCAGGTCAACTAATGAAAAACTGTTTTTT

J gene: TRBJ2-1
V gene: TRBV28
clone size: -
D gene: TRBD1
CDR3 protein: CASTPDRGGYNEQFF
CDR3 DNA: TGTGCCAGCACCCCGGACAGGGGTGGTTACAATGAGCAGTTCTTC

J gene: TRBJ1-6
V gene: TRBV12-3/TRBV12-4
clone size: -
D gene: TRBD1
CDR3 protein: CASSALPGQYNSPLHF
CDR3 DNA: TGTGCCAGCAGTGCCCTCCCGGGACAGTATAATTCACCCCTCCACTTT

J gene: TRBJ2-3
V gene: TRBV25-1
clone size: -
D gene: -
CDR3 protein: CATMSTGSADTQYF
CDR3 DNA: TGTGCCACTATGAGCACAGGGAGCGCAGATACGCAGTATTTT

J gene: TRBJ1-5
V gene: TRBV4-3
clone size: few
D gene: -
CDR3 protein: CASSQDTGNNQPQHF
CDR3 DNA: TGCGCCAGCAGCCAAGACACAGGAAACAATCAGCCCCAGCATTTT

J gene: TRBJ1-6
V gene: TRBV7-9
clone size: -
D gene: -
CDR3 protein: CASSEGTPLHF
CDR3 DNA: TGTGCCAGCAGTGAAGGAACACCCCTCCACTTT

J gene: TRBJ2-5
V gene: TRBV4-2
clone size: -
D gene: TRBD2
CDR3 protein: CASSQDQSSGGQETQYF
CDR3 DNA: TGTGCCAGCAGCCAAGATCAATCTAGCGGGGGCCAAGAGACCCAGTACTTC

J gene: TRBJ2-7
V gene: TRBV18
clone size: few
D gene: -
CDR3 protein: CASSPPGGKTYEQYF
CDR3 DNA: TGTGCCAGCTCACCACCCGGGGGAAAAACCTACGAGCAGTACTTC

J gene: TRBJ1-1
V gene: TRBV27
clone size: few
D gene: TRBD1
CDR3 protein: CASSYLGGPEAFF
CDR3 DNA: TGTGCCAGCAGTTACCTAGGGGGCCCTGAAGCTTTCTTT

J gene: TRBJ2-1
V gene: TRBV5-1
clone size: -
D gene: TRBD1
CDR3 protein: CASSGDRSNHNEQFF
CDR3 DNA: TGCGCCAGCAGCGGGGACAGGTCGAACCACAATGAGCAGTTCTTC

J gene: TRBJ2-1
V gene: TRBV15
clone size: -
D gene: -
CDR3 protein: CATSRGPLGSSTWNEQFF
CDR3 DNA: TGTGCCACCAGCAGAGGTCCCCTCGGGAGCTCCACCTGGAATGAGCAGTTCTTC

J gene: TRBJ2-5
V gene: TRBV10-3
clone size: few
D gene: -
CDR3 protein: CATPLGNREQETQYF
CDR3 DNA: TGTGCCACTCCCCTGGGGAACAGAGAGCAAGAGACCCAGTACTTC

J gene: TRBJ2-7
V gene: TRBV4-3
clone size: few
D gene: -
CDR3 protein: CASSQDGAGTVSYEQYF
CDR3 DNA: TGCGCCAGCAGCCAAGATGGGGCGGGAACGGTCTCCTACGAGCAGTACTTC

J gene: TRBJ2-7
V gene: TRBV2
clone size: -
D gene: -
CDR3 protein: CASRVVRLEQYF
CDR3 DNA: TGTGCCAGCAGGGTGGTCAGGCTCGAGCAGTACTTC

J gene: TRBJ2-1
V gene: TRBV4-3
clone size: few
D gene: TRBD2
CDR3 protein: CASSQDKGTSGSSYNEQFF
CDR3 DNA: TGCGCCAGCAGCCAAGATAAAGGGACTAGCGGGAGCTCCTACAATGAGCAGTTCTTC

J gene: TRBJ2-1
V gene: TRBV5-6
clone size: few
D gene: TRBD2
CDR3 protein: CASSLMRSGNYNEQFF
CDR3 DNA: TGTGCCAGCAGCTTAATGAGAAGCGGGAACTACAATGAGCAGTTCTTC

J gene: TRBJ2-5
V gene: TRBV5-1
clone size: -
D gene: -
CDR3 protein: CASSRTDQETQYF
CDR3 DNA: TGCGCCAGCAGCCGGACTGATCAGGAGACCCAGTACTTC

J gene: TRBJ2-3
V gene: TRBV15
clone size: few
D gene: -
CDR3 protein: CATALAVTDTQYF
CDR3 DNA: TGTGCCACCGCCCTAGCAGTCACAGATACGCAGTATTTT